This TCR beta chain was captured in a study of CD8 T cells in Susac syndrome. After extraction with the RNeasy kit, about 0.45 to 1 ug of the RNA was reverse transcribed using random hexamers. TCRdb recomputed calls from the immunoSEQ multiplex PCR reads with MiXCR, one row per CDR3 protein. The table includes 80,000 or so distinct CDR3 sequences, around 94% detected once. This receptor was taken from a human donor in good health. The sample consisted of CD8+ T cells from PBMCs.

The CDR3 nucleotides read TGCAGTGCTAGAGGGCGGGCCGGGGAGCTGTTTTTT. This translates into CSARGRAGELFF. The gene calls are TRBV20-1 and TRBJ2-2; a weak D match, TRBD2 (5 bases). The CDR3 runs to 12 residues. Germline CDR1 reads DFQATT; CDR2 reads SNEGSKA (reference sequence). Trimming stripped 1 base from V and 6 bases from J, with 6 bases between.